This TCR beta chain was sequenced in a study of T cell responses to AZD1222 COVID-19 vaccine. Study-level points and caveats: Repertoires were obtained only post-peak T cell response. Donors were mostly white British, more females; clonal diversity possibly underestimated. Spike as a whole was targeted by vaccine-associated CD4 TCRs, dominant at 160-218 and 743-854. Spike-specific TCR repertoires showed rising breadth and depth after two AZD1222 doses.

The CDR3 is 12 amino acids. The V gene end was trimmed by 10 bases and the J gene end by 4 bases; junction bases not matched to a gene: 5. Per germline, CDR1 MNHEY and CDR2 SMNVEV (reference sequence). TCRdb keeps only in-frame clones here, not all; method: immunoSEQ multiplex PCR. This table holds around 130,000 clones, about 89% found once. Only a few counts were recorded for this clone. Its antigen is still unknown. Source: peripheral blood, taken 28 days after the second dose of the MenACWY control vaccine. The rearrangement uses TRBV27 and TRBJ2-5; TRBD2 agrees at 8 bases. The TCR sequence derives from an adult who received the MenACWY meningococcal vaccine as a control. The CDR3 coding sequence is TGTGCCACCCACGGGGGGGGAGAGACCCAGTACTTC. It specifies CATHGGGETQYF.